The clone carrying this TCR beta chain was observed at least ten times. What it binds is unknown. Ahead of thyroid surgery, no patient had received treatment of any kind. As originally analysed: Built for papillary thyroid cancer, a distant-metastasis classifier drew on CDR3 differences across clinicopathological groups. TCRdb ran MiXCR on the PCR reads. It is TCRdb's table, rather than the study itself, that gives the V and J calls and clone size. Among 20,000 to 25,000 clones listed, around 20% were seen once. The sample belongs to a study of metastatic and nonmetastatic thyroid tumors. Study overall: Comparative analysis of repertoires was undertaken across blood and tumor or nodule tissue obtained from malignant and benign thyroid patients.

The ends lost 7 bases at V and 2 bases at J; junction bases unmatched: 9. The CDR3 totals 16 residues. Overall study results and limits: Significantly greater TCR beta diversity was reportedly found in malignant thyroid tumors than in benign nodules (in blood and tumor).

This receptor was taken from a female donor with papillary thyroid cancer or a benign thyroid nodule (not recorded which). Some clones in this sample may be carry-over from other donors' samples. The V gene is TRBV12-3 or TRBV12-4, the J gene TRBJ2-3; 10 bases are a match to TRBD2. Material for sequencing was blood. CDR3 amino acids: CASTLNGLAATDTQYF. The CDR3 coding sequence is TGTGCCAGCACTCTCAACGGACTAGCGGCCACAGATACGCAGTATTTT.